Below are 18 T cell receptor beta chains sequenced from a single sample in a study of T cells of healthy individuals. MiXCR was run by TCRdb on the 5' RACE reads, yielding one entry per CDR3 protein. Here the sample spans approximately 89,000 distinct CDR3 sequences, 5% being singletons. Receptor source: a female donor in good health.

For the CDR3, the DNA is TGTGCCAGCAGCTTAGAGGGGGCCTCGGAGACCCAGTACTTC. Amino acids: CASSLEGASETQYF. The gene calls are TRBV7-2 and TRBJ2-5, with TRBD1 matching over 7 bases. This CDR3 has 14 residues. V was pared by 1 base and J by 5 bases, with 4 bases of the junction left unmatched. Germline CDR1 is SGHTA and CDR2 is FQGNSA.

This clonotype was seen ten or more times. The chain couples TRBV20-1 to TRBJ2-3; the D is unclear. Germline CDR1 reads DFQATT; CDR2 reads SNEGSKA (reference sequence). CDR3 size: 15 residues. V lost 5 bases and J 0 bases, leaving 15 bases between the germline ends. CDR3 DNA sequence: TGCAGTGCTCCTAGACTGGGTGCAAGCACAGATACGCAGTATTTT. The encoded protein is CSAPRLGASTDTQYF.

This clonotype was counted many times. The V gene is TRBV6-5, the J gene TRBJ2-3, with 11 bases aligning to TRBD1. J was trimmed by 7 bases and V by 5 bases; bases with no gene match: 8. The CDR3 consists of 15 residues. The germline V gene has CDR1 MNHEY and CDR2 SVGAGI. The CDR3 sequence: CASSPDRGLGHTQYF. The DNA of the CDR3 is TGTGCCAGCAGTCCGGACAGGGGGCTTGGTCATACGCAGTATTTT.

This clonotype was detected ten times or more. CDR3 protein: CASSIQGNTEAFF. CDR3 sequence (DNA): TGTGCCAGCAGCATCCAGGGGAACACTGAAGCTTTCTTT. The chain has TRBV3-1 and TRBJ1-1, with D maybe TRBD1 (5 bases). The CDR3 length is 13 residues. V was cut by 5 bases and J by 1 base, with 8 bases left in between. Germline lookup yields CDR1 LGHDT and CDR2 YNNKEL (reference sequence).

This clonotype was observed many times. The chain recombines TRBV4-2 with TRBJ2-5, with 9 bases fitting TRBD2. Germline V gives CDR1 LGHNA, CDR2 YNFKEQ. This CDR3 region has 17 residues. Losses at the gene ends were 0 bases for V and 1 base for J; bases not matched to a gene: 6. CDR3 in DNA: TGTGCCAGCAGCCAAGATAAGGCGGGAGGGATCCAAGAGACCCAGTACTTC. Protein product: CASSQDKAGGIQETQYF.

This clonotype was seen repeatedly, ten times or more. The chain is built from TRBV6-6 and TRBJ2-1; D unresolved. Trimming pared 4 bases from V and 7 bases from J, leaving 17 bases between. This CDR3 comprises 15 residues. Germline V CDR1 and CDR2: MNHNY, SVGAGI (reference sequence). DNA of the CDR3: TGTGCCAGCAGTTCCGAGCACGTGTATGGGAATGAGCAGTTCTTC. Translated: CASSSEHVYGNEQFF.

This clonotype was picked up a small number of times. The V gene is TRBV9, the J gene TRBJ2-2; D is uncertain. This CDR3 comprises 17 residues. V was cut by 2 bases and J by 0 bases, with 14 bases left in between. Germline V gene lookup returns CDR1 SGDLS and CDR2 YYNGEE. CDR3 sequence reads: CASSVLQFPTNTGELFF. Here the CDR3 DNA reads TGTGCCAGCAGCGTCTTACAGTTTCCTACGAACACCGGGGAGCTGTTTTTT. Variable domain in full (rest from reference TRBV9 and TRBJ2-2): DSGVTQTPKHLITATGQRVTLRCSPRSGDLSVYWYQQSLDQGLQFLIQYYNGEERAKGNILERFSAQQFPDLHSELNLSSLELGDSALYFCASSVLQFPTNTGELFFGEGSRLTVL.

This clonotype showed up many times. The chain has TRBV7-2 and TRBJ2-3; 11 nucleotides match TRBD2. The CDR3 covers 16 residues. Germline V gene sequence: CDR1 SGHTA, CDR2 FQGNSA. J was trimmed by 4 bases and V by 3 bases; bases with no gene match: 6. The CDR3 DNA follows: TGTGCCAGCAGCTTCACTAGCGGGAGTGGGGCAGATACGCAGTATTTT. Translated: CASSFTSGSGADTQYF. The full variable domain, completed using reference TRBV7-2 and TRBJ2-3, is GAGVSQSPSNKVTEKGKDVELRCDPISGHTALYWYRQSLGQGLEFLIYFQGNSAPDKSGLPSDRFSAERTGGSVSTLTIQRTQQEDSAVYLCASSFTSGSGADTQYFGPGTRLTVL.

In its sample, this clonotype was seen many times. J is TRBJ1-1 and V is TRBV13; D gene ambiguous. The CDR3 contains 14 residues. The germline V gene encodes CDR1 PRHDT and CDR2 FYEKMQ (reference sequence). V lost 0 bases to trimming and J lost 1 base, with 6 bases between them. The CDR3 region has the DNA TGTGCCAGCAGCTTAGGACATACGAACACTGAAGCTTTCTTT. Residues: CASSLGHTNTEAFF.

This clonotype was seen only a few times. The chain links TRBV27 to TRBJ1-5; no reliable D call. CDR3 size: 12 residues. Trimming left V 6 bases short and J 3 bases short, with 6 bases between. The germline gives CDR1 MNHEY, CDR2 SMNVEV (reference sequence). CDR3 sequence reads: CASSFINQPQHF. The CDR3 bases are TGTGCCAGCAGCTTCATCAATCAGCCCCAGCATTTT.

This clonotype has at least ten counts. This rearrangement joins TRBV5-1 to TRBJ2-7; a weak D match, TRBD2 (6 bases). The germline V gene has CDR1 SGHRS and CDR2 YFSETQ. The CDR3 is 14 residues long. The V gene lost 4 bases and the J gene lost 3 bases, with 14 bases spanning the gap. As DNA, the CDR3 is TGCGCCAGCAGCGGGGGAGGCAGTCTCTACGAGCAGTACTTC. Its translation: CASSGGGSLYEQYF.

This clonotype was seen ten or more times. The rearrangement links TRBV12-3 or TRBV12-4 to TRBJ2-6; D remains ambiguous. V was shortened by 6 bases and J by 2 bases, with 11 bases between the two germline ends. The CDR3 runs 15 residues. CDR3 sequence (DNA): TGTGCCAGCAGCTACGATGGAACTGGGGCCAACGTCCTGACTTTC. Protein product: CASSYDGTGANVLTF.

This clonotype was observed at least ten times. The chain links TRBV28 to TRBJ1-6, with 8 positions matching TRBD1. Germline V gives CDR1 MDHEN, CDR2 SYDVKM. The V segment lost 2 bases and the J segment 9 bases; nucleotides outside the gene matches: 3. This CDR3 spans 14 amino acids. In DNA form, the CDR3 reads TGTGCCAGCAGTTTAGTGGACAGGGTTTCACCCCTCCACTTT. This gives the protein CASSLVDRVSPLHF.

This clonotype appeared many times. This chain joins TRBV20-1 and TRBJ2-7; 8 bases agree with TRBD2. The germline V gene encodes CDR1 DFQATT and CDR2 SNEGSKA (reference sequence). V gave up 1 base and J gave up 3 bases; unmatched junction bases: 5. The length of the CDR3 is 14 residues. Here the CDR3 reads CSARGRLAHYEQYF. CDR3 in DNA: TGCAGTGCTAGAGGACGACTAGCGCACTACGAGCAGTACTTC.

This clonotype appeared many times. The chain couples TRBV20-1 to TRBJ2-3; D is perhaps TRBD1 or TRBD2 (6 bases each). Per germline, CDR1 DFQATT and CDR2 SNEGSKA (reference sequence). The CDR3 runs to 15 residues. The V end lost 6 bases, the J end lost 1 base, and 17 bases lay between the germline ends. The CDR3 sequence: CSATPGGWRTDTQYF. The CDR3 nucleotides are TGCAGTGCAACGCCCGGGGGCTGGCGCACAGATACGCAGTATTTT.

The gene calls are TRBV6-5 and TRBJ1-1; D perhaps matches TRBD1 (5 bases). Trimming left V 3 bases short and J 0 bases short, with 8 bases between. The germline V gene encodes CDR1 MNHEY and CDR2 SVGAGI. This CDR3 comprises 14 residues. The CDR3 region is CASSYSGMNTEAFF. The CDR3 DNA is TGTGCCAGCAGTTATTCAGGGATGAACACTGAAGCTTTCTTT.

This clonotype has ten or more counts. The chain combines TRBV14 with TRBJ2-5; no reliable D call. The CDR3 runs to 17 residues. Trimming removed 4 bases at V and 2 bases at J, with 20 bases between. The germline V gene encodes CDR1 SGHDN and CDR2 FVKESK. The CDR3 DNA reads TGTGCCAGCAGCCGAAGAAAATCGATAACAATTCAAGAGACCCAGTACTTC. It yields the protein CASSRRKSITIQETQYF.

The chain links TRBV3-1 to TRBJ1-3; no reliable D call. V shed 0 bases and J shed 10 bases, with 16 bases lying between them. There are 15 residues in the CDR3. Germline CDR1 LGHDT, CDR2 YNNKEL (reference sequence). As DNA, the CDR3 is TGTGCCAGCAGCCAAGATCTCGGTCAGGACGTGACCATATATTTT. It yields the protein CASSQDLGQDVTIYF.